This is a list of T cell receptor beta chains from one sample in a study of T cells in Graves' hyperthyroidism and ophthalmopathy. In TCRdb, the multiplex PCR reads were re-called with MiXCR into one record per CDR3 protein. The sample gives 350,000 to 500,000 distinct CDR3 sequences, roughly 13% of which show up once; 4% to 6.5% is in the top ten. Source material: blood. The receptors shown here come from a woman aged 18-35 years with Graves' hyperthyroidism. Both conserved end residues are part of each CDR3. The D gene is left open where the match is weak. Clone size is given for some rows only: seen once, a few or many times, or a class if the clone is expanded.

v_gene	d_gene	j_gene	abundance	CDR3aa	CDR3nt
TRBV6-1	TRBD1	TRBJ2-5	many	CASSGQGRETQYF	TGTGCCAGCAGTGGACAGGGTCGGGAGACCCAGTACTTC
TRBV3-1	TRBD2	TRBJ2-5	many	CASSSSLAHSETQYF	TGTGCCAGCAGCTCCTCACTAGCGCATTCGGAGACCCAGTACTTC
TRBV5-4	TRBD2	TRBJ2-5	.	CASSLGWTSGSFETQYF	TGTGCCAGCAGCTTGGGGTGGACTAGCGGGAGTTTTGAGACCCAGTACTTC
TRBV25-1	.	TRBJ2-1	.	CASSRTDYNEQFF	TGTGCCAGCAGCCGGACAGACTACAATGAGCAGTTCTTC
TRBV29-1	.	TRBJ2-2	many	CSVEALENTGELFF	TGCAGCGTTGAGGCCCTCGAGAACACCGGGGAGCTGTTTTTT
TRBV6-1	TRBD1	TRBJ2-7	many	CASSPSTGTGGHEQYF	TGTGCCAGCAGCCCCTCAACCGGGACAGGGGGCCACGAGCAGTACTTC
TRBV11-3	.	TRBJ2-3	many	CASSLAGNTDTQYF	TGTGCCAGCAGCTTAGCCGGGAACACAGATACGCAGTATTTT
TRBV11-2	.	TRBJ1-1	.	CASSGGGGGDTEAFF	TGTGCCAGCAGCGGGGGGGGGGGGGGAGACACTGAAGCTTTCTTT
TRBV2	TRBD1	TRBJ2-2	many	CASSGQGSNTGELFF	TGTGCCAGCAGTGGACAGGGCTCGAACACCGGGGAGCTGTTTTTT
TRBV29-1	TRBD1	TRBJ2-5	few	CSVGQGQETQYF	TGCAGCGTAGGACAGGGGCAAGAGACCCAGTACTTC
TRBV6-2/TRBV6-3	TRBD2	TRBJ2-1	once	CASTLQWGLADNEQFF	TGTGCCAGCACCCTCCAATGGGGACTAGCGGACAATGAGCAGTTCTTC
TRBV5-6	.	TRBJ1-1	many	CASRRVMNTEAFF	TGTGCCAGCCGACGGGTTATGAACACTGAAGCTTTCTTT
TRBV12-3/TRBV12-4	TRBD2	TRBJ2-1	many	CASSFRLASYNEQFF	TGTGCCAGCAGTTTCCGACTAGCGTCATACAATGAGCAGTTCTTC
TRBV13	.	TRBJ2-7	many	CASSSDRGGLAVYEQYF	TGTGCCAGCAGCTCGGACAGGGGCGGACTAGCGGTCTACGAGCAGTACTTC
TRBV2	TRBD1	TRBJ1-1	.	CASSEIRGLNTEAFF	TGTGCCAGCAGTGAGATCAGGGGGTTGAACACTGAAGCTTTCTTT
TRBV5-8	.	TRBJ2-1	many	CASRPRTFHNEQFF	TGTGCCAGCAGACCCAGGACATTTCACAATGAGCAGTTCTTC
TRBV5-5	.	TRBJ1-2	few	CASSPGVWSSNYGYTF	TGTGCCAGCAGCCCAGGGGTTTGGTCTTCTAACTATGGCTACACCTTC
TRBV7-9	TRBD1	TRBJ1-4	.	CASSAGQGTNEKLFF	TGTGCCAGCAGCGCTGGACAGGGAACTAATGAAAAACTGTTTTTT
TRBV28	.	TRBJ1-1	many	CASSPLGRRTEAFF	TGTGCCAGCAGTCCCCTAGGCAGACGGACTGAAGCTTTCTTT
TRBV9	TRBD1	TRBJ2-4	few	CASSAGQGFLAKNIQYF	TGTGCCAGCAGCGCGGGACAGGGGTTTTTAGCCAAAAACATTCAGTACTTC
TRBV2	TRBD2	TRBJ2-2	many	CASSETGRGSGELFF	TGTGCCAGCAGTGAAACCGGGAGGGGGTCCGGGGAGCTGTTTTTT
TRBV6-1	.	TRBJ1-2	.	CASSEYGEDYGYTF	TGTGCCAGCAGTGAATATGGGGAGGACTATGGCTACACCTTC
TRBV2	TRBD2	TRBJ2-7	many	CASRPGLATYEQYF	TGTGCCAGCCGTCCGGGACTAGCGACCTACGAGCAGTACTTC
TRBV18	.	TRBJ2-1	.	CASLPRSGDNEQFF	TGTGCCAGCTTACCACGGAGCGGAGACAATGAGCAGTTCTTC
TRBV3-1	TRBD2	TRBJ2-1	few	CASSHDSGANEQFF	TGTGCCAGCAGCCACGATAGCGGGGCCAATGAGCAGTTCTTC
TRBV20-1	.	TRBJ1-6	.	CSARKANSNSPLHF	TGCAGTGCTAGGAAGGCAAATAGTAATTCACCCCTCCACTTT
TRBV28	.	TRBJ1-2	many	CASSLWGRGYTF	TGTGCCAGCAGCCTTTGGGGGAGAGGCTACACCTTC
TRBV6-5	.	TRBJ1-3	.	CASSYSVTGSGNTIYF	TGTGCCAGCAGTTACTCGGTGACAGGATCTGGAAACACCATATATTTT
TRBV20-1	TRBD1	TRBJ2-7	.	CSAGYRGTYEQYF	TGCAGTGCTGGCTACAGGGGAACCTACGAGCAGTACTTC
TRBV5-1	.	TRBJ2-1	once	CASSSDRSYEQFF	TGCGCCAGCAGCTCGGATCGATCCTACGAGCAGTTCTTC
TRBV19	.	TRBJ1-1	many	CASRDLDTEAFF	TGTGCCAGTAGGGACCTTGACACTGAAGCTTTCTTT
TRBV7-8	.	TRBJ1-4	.	CAGRSTGFINEKLFF	TGTGCCGGCAGGAGCACAGGGTTCATTAATGAAAAACTGTTTTTT
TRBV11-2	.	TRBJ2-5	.	CASSLSMKTQYF	TGTGCCAGCAGCTTATCAATGAAGACCCAGTACTTC
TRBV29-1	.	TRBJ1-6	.	CSVALDSNSPLHF	TGCAGCGTTGCCCTTGACAGTAATTCACCCCTCCACTTT
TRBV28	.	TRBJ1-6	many	CASSSRQAYNSPLHF	TGTGCCAGCAGTTCCAGACAGGCCTATAATTCACCCCTCCACTTT
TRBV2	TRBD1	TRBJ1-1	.	CASSLDRFGAFF	TGTGCCAGCAGTTTGGACAGGTTTGGGGCTTTCTTT
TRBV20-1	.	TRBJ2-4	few	CSASTGILLAKNIQYF	TGCAGTGCTAGTACAGGGATCCTTCTAGCCAAAAACATTCAGTACTTC
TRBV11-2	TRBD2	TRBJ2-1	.	CASSNLAGGDEQFF	TGTGCCAGCAGCAACCTAGCGGGAGGGGATGAGCAGTTCTTC
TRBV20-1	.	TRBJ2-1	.	CSARDTDLHNYNEQFF	TGCAGTGCTAGAGATACGGACCTACACAACTACAATGAGCAGTTCTTC
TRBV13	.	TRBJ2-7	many	CASSPGVYEQYF	TGTGCCAGCAGCCCGGGGGTCTACGAGCAGTACTTC
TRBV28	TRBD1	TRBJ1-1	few	CASSLWQGAVGTEAFF	TGTGCCAGCAGTTTATGGCAGGGGGCGGTTGGCACTGAAGCTTTCTTT
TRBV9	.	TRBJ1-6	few	CASSVEGDNSPLHF	TGTGCCAGCAGCGTCGAGGGGGATAATTCACCCCTCCACTTT
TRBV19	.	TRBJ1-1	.	CASSIGLGANTEAFF	TGTGCCAGTAGTATAGGACTGGGGGCTAACACTGAAGCTTTCTTT
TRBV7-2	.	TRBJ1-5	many	CASSLVPDSNQPQHF	TGTGCCAGCAGCTTAGTTCCAGATAGCAATCAGCCCCAGCATTTT
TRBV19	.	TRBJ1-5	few	CASSMARDQPQHF	TGTGCCAGTAGTATGGCCAGGGATCAGCCCCAGCATTTT
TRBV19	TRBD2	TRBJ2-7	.	CASSTGLAGGGEQYF	TGTGCCAGTAGTACCGGACTAGCGGGAGGGGGCGAGCAGTACTTC
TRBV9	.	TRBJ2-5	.	CASSVGLVGETQYF	TGTGCCAGCAGCGTAGGATTAGTGGGAGAGACCCAGTACTTC
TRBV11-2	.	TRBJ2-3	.	CASSSDEGLKRRLGGDTQYF	TGTGCCAGCAGCTCCGACGAGGGGCTTAAAAGGAGATTGGGCGGAGATACGCAGTATTTT
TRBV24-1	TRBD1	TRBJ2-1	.	CATSAHPGQGSYNEQFF	TGTGCCACCAGCGCACACCCGGGACAGGGCTCCTACAATGAGCAGTTCTTC
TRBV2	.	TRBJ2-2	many	CASTRNTGELFF	TGTGCCAGCACTAGAAACACCGGGGAGCTGTTTTTT
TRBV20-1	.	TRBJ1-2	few	CSAPLARNYGYTF	TGCAGTGCCCCCCTTGCCAGGAACTATGGCTACACCTTC
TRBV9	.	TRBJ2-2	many	CASSVVALNTGELFF	TGTGCCAGCAGCGTAGTAGCCCTTAACACCGGGGAGCTGTTTTTT
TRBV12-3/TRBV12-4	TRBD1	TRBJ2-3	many	CASSFAWGTGVTDTQYF	TGTGCCAGCAGTTTCGCCTGGGGGACAGGGGTAACAGATACGCAGTATTTT
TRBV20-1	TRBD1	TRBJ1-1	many	CSARRSGTGWPEAFF	TGCAGTGCACGACGATCCGGGACAGGGTGGCCTGAAGCTTTCTTT
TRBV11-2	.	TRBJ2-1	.	CASSYTGTRPDEQFF	TGTGCCAGCAGCTATACCGGGACTCGCCCCGATGAGCAGTTCTTC